This TCR beta chain was documented in a study of technical replicates of blood from a handful of donors. Sequencing used immunoSEQ multiplex PCR; TCRdb keeps in-frame clones, though not all of them. The sample lists approximately 81,000 clones, roughly 95% occurring once. Germline V gene data show CDR1 as MRHNA and CDR2 as SNTAGT. This CDR3 comprises 15 residues. The V segment lost 5 bases and the J segment 6 bases; nucleotides outside the gene matches: 8. The rearrangement joins TRBV6-4 to TRBJ1-4; 8 bases agree with TRBD1. Sequencing input: T cells isolated from PBMCs. The TCR originated in a human donor in good health. The CDR3: CASSRPTGAYEKLFF. CDR3 sequence (DNA): TGTGCCAGCAGTCGTCCGACAGGGGCGTATGAAAAACTGTTTTTT.